The clone carrying this T cell receptor beta chain was detected a few times. Its antigen is unknown. The data stem from a study of T cell repertoires in cytomegalovirus infection. At the level of the study: In the study, CMV epitopes included recently identified HLA-C-restricted and well-studied HLA-B-restricted ones.

TCRdb processed the reads anew with MiXCR; each CDR3 protein has one entry. The table includes approximately 1,000,000 distinct CDR3 sequences, roughly 30% detected once. V was cut by 6 bases and J by 6 bases, with 14 bases left in between. The CDR3 is 14 amino acids. The TCR was taken from a human donor in good health (CMV status not recorded). Some clones in this sample may be carry-over from other donors' samples. Sequenced material: cultured CD8+ T cells from PBMCs, taken from culture after CMV antigen stimulation. The chain joins TRBV12-3 or TRBV12-4 to TRBJ2-2; perhaps TRBD2 as D (6 bases). The chain's CDR3 is CASRGRDFSGELFF. The CDR3 DNA reads TGTGCCAGCAGGGGCAGGGACTTCTCCGGGGAGCTGTTTTTT.